The 32 T cell receptor beta chains in this list originate from one sample, sequenced in a study of somatic mutations in cytotoxic T cells in rheumatoid arthritis. Libraries were prepared by immunoSEQ multiplex PCR; TCRdb keeps only in-frame clonotypes and omits some of them. The table lists approximately 11,000 clones, around nine tenths of them singletons. The material sequenced was CD8+ T cells sorted from blood. These receptors originate from a woman aged 18-29 years with rheumatoid arthritis.

V is TRBV5-6 and J is TRBJ2-3; D is uncertain. CDR1 and CDR2 from the germline V gene are SGHDT and YYEEEE. This CDR3 comprises 14 residues. The V end was cut by 7 bases, the J end by 0 bases, with 12 bases between. The CDR3 sequence is CASRLASSTDTQYF. CDR3 DNA sequence: TGTGCCAGCCGATTGGCGTCTAGCACAGATACGCAGTATTTT.

The rearrangement links TRBV5-1 to TRBJ1-2; D perhaps matches TRBD1 (5 bases). This CDR3 is built from 13 residues. The ends were cut back, 5 bases at V and 2 bases at J, with 10 bases in the middle. Germline-derived CDR1 and CDR2 are SGHRS and YFSETQ. The CDR3, as DNA: TGCGCCAGCAGTCGAGACAGAAACTATGGCTACACCTTC. Protein sequence: CASSRDRNYGYTF.

The rearrangement joins TRBV28 to TRBJ2-7; the match to TRBD2 covers 11 bases. The V and J ends lost 11 bases and 4 bases, in that order; junction bases with no gene match: 7. This CDR3 region has 13 residues. The germline V gene has CDR1 MDHEN and CDR2 SYDVKM. The CDR3 here is CAVGTSGGYEQYF. As DNA, the CDR3 is TGTGCCGTGGGGACTAGCGGAGGGTACGAGCAGTACTTC.

The chain combines TRBV7-9 with TRBJ2-1, with TRBD2 matching 10 bases. V lost 4 bases to trimming and J lost 3 bases; unmatched junction nucleotides: 9. This CDR3 is 17 amino acids long. Germline V gene data show CDR1 as SEHNR and CDR2 as FQNEAQ (reference sequence). The CDR3 DNA reads as TGTGCCAGCAGCTCCGAAATACAGCGGGGGGGCTACAATGAGCAGTTCTTC. Translated: CASSSEIQRGGYNEQFF.

The CDR3 is CASSDRGSGSTDTQYF. The DNA of the CDR3 is TGTGCCAGCAGTGACCGGGGTAGCGGAAGCACAGATACGCAGTATTTT. The J gene is TRBJ2-3, the V gene TRBV6-4; D may be TRBD2 (6 bases). This CDR3 spans 16 amino acids. CDR1 and CDR2 from the germline V gene are MRHNA and SNTAGT. V was trimmed by 2 bases and J by 0 bases, leaving 12 bases between them.

V and J are TRBV7-6 and TRBJ2-3; 7 bases are shared with TRBD2. V shed 5 bases and J 2 bases; nucleotides not matched to a gene: 10. The germline gives CDR1 SGHVS, CDR2 FNYEAQ. CDR3 length: 16 residues. CDR3 sequence reads: CASSDAPSGYTDTQYF. CDR3 DNA sequence: TGTGCCAGCAGCGACGCCCCTAGCGGATACACAGATACGCAGTATTTT.

The chain has TRBV19 and TRBJ1-1; D may be TRBD1 (6 bases). Trimming shortened V by 8 bases and J by 0 bases, and 13 bases separated the two germline ends. The CDR3 contains 14 residues. Germline V gene sequence: CDR1 LNHDA, CDR2 SQIVND (reference sequence). This CDR3 reads CASVDRFMNTEAFF. The DNA for the CDR3 is TGTGCCAGTGTAGACAGGTTCATGAACACTGAAGCTTTCTTT.

The J gene is TRBJ1-5, the V gene TRBV15; D unclear. V dropped 1 base and J dropped 5 bases, with 9 bases sitting between them. CDR3 size: 14 residues. Germline CDR1 LNHNV, CDR2 YYDKDF (reference sequence). The CDR3 bases are TGTGCCACCAGCAGAGGAGGGATGGATCAGCCCCAGCATTTT. Translation: CATSRGGMDQPQHF.

CDR3 DNA: TGTGCCAGCAGTTTGAACACCGATGAGCAGTTCTTC. Its protein is CASSLNTDEQFF. The V call is TRBV7-9, the J call TRBJ2-1; no definite D call. This CDR3 spans 12 amino acids. Trimming left V 6 bases short and J 8 bases short, with 11 bases between. Germline V gene lookup returns CDR1 SEHNR and CDR2 FQNEAQ (reference sequence).

V and J are TRBV6-4 and TRBJ2-1; the match to TRBD2 covers 9 bases. Per the germline V gene, CDR1 is MRHNA and CDR2 is SNTAGT. The CDR3 length is 15 residues. With V trimmed by 0 bases and J by 6 bases, 3 bases remained unmatched. The CDR3 reads CASSDSILAGNEQFF. CDR3 nucleotide sequence: TGTGCCAGCAGTGACTCGATACTAGCGGGCAATGAGCAGTTCTTC.

This rearrangement joins TRBV7-5 to TRBJ2-3; TRBD1 was called by the table and not checked on the DNA. TRBV7-5 is a recognized pseudogene. The CDR3 is 13 residues long. The CDR3 loop reads CARSKTGTDTQYF. DNA for the CDR3: TGTGCCAGAAGCAAGACAGGCACAGATACGCAGTATTTT.

The CDR3 DNA reads TGTGCCAGCAGCACGACAGGGTTCTCTGGCTACACCTTC. Translation gives CASSTTGFSGYTF. The gene calls are TRBV5-4 and TRBJ1-2; 7 bases match TRBD1. This CDR3 comprises 13 residues. Unmatched junction bases numbered 7, after V lost 4 bases and J lost 7 bases. Germline V gene sequence: CDR1 SGHNT, CDR2 YYREEE (reference sequence).

V and J are TRBV2 and TRBJ2-3; 9 nucleotides match TRBD1. The V segment lost 6 bases and the J segment 4 bases; nucleotides outside the gene matches: 11. The germline V gene encodes CDR1 SNHLY and CDR2 FYNNEI. CDR3 length: 16 residues. In DNA, the CDR3 is TGTGCCAGCAGGCCCGGGACGGGACAGGGCGCAGATACGCAGTATTTT. Translated, it gives CASRPGTGQGADTQYF.

This clone was seen a few times. The chain recombines TRBV5-6 with TRBJ1-2; D unclear. V was pared by 0 bases and J by 2 bases, with 8 bases between. This CDR3 contains 14 residues. The germline V gene encodes CDR1 SGHDT and CDR2 YYEEEE. The CDR3 protein is CASSLVQPNYGYTF. The CDR3 DNA follows: TGTGCCAGCAGCTTGGTACAGCCCAACTATGGCTACACCTTC. The full variable domain, in which reference TRBV5-6 and TRBJ1-2 provide the parts outside the CDR3, is DAGVTQSPTHLIKTRGQQVTLRCSPKSGHDTVSWYQQALGQGPQFIFQYYEEEERQRGNFPDRFSGHQFPNYSSELNVNALLLGDSALYLCASSLVQPNYGYTFGSGTRLTVV.

The genes are TRBV7-6 and TRBJ2-1; 9 bases are shared with TRBD2. J was trimmed by 8 bases and V by 6 bases; bases with no gene match: 11. Germline CDR1 is SGHVS and CDR2 is FNYEAQ. The CDR3 consists of 15 residues. DNA for the CDR3: TGTGCCAGCAGGCTACTTGCGGGAGGGCCCGATGAGCAGTTCTTC. Protein: CASRLLAGGPDEQFF.

The J gene is TRBJ1-3, the V gene TRBV4-1; the D is unclear. Germline lookup yields CDR1 MGHRA and CDR2 YSYEKL. The V end lost 4 bases, the J end lost 1 base, and 8 bases lay between the germline ends. There are 14 residues in the CDR3. The DNA for the CDR3 is TGCGCCAGCAGCCTATCCGGGTCTGGAAACACCATATATTTT. Translating it yields CASSLSGSGNTIYF.

This chain joins TRBV19 and TRBJ1-1; weak D call: TRBD1 (6 bases). The V end lost 4 bases, the J end lost 2 bases, and 11 bases lay between the germline ends. CDR1 and CDR2 from the germline V gene are LNHDA and SQIVND (reference sequence). This CDR3 region has 14 residues. CDR3 residues: CASSTDSANTEAFF. CDR3 DNA sequence: TGTGCCAGTAGTACGGACAGCGCAAACACTGAAGCTTTCTTT. Full variable domain (outside the CDR3, taken from reference TRBV19 and TRBJ1-1): DGGITQSPKYLFRKEGQNVTLSCEQNLNHDAMYWYRQDPGQGLRLIYYSQIVNDFQKGDIAEGYSVSREKKESFPLTVTSAQKNPTAFYLCASSTDSANTEAFFGQGTRLTVV.

The chain uses TRBV28 and TRBJ2-7; D may be TRBD2 (6 bases). Germline lookup yields CDR1 MDHEN and CDR2 SYDVKM. CDR3 length: 14 residues. Trimming removed 7 bases at V and 2 bases at J, with 15 bases between. Written as DNA, the CDR3 is TGTGCCAGCACCCCCTGGGGGGAAGCCTACGAGCAGTACTTC. Amino acid sequence: CASTPWGEAYEQYF.

This clone is categorized as medium-sized. The chain couples TRBV30 to TRBJ1-1; 8 bases align to TRBD1. Germline loops: CDR1 GTSNPN, CDR2 SVGIG (reference sequence). V shed 2 bases and J 7 bases; nucleotides not matched to a gene: 3. The CDR3 is 12 residues long. CDR3 nucleotides: TGTGCCTGGAGTCACGGACAGGGTGAAGCTTTCTTT. It translates to CAWSHGQGEAFF.

The V call is TRBV4-3, the J call TRBJ1-3; possible D gene TRBD1, 6 bases. The CDR3 spans 15 residues. Trimming took off 2 bases at V and 2 bases at J, with 10 bases between the two ends. Germline CDR1 and CDR2: LGHNA and YSLEER. The CDR3 spells CASSQLNRAGNTIYF. In DNA form, the CDR3 reads TGCGCCAGCAGCCAACTAAACAGGGCTGGAAACACCATATATTTT.

The CDR3 sequence is CASSLVEGAINQPQHF. For the CDR3, the DNA is TGTGCCAGCAGCTTAGTTGAGGGGGCTATCAATCAGCCCCAGCATTTT. The chain uses TRBV11-3 and TRBJ1-5; 7 positions match TRBD1. V lost 1 base, J lost 3 bases, and 6 bases stayed unmatched. This CDR3 has 16 amino acids. CDR1 is SGHNT, CDR2 YENEEA, per germline.

In DNA, the CDR3 is TGTGCCAGCAGTGAAGGAAGGGAGATGGTAGATACGCAGTATTTT. Translation: CASSEGREMVDTQYF. V usage is TRBV6-1 and J usage is TRBJ2-3, with a weak D call TRBD2 (5 bases). Trimming took 1 base from V and 5 from J, leaving 13 bases between them. Per germline, CDR1 MNHNS and CDR2 SASEGT. The CDR3 loop spans 15 amino acids.

The chain uses TRBV29-1 and TRBJ1-3; D might be TRBD1 (5 bases). Germline V gene data show CDR1 as SQVTM and CDR2 as ANQGSEA. V was shortened by 1 base and J by 3 bases, with 7 bases between the two germline ends. There are 13 residues in the CDR3. The CDR3 nucleotides read TGCAGCGTTGAAGGGGGCTATGGAAACACCATATATTTT. The encoded protein is CSVEGGYGNTIYF. Filled out from reference TRBV29-1 and TRBJ1-3, the complete variable domain reads SAVISQKPSRDICQRGTSLTIQCQVDSQVTMMFWYRQQPGQSLTLIATANQGSEATYESGFVIDKFPISRPNLTFSTLTVSNMSPEDSSIYLCSVEGGYGNTIYFGEGSWLTVV.

This chain links TRBV4-3 with TRBJ2-1, with 9 positions matching TRBD1. The CDR3 has 15 amino acids. The V gene's germline CDR1 is LGHNA and CDR2 YSLEER. V lost 2 bases and J lost 8; bases outside the gene matches: 7. The DNA for the CDR3 is TGCGCCAGCAGCCAACCGGGACAGGGCTTCCATGAGCAGTTCTTC. Its protein product is CASSQPGQGFHEQFF.

The chain recombines TRBV6-1 with TRBJ2-2, with D perhaps TRBD1 (6 bases). The germline gives CDR1 MNHNS, CDR2 SASEGT. Between the trimmed V and J ends, which lost 11 bases and 2 bases, there was a span of 9 bases. The CDR3 totals 12 residues. CDR3 protein: CAAQGNTGELFF. CDR3 nucleotide sequence: TGTGCCGCACAGGGTAACACCGGGGAGCTGTTTTTT.

This chain connects TRBV27 to TRBJ2-7, with D possibly being TRBD2 (6 bases). In germline, CDR1 is MNHEY, CDR2 SMNVEV (reference sequence). Trimming left V 6 bases short and J 3 bases short, with 15 bases between. The CDR3 runs 14 residues. CDR3 residues: CASSRIFGGYEQYF. DNA for the CDR3: TGTGCCAGCAGCCGGATTTTCGGGGGCTACGAGCAGTACTTC.

The chain couples TRBV4-1 to TRBJ2-3, with TRBD1 matching over 7 bases. The CDR3 runs to 17 residues. Germline values: CDR1 MGHRA, CDR2 YSYEKL. V lost 0 bases to trimming and J lost 5 bases; unmatched junction nucleotides: 11. This chain's CDR3 is CASSQDSTGAEGDTQYF. Written as DNA, the CDR3 is TGCGCCAGCAGCCAAGATTCAACAGGGGCAGAAGGAGATACGCAGTATTTT.

This chain joins TRBV28 and TRBJ2-7, with D possibly matching TRBD1 (6 bases). The ends were cut back, 2 bases at V and 4 bases at J, with 18 bases in the middle. CDR3 length equals 16 residues. In germline, CDR1 is MDHEN, CDR2 SYDVKM. CDR3 amino acids: CASSLARRAGVYEQYF. CDR3 sequence (DNA): TGTGCCAGCAGTTTAGCTCGGCGGGCAGGGGTGTACGAGCAGTACTTC.

The genes are TRBV27 and TRBJ1-4; the D gene is possibly TRBD1 (6 bases). The CDR3 sequence is 15 residues long. Trimming took 4 bases from V and 0 from J, leaving 9 bases between them. Germline CDR1 and CDR2: MNHEY and SMNVEV (reference sequence). The CDR3 DNA sequence: TGTGCCAGCAGTTCCGGGACAACAACTAATGAAAAACTGTTTTTT. Its translation is CASSSGTTTNEKLFF.

The gene calls are TRBV27 and TRBJ2-3; 9 bases fit TRBD2. J was trimmed by 2 bases and V by 6 bases; bases with no gene match: 9. The CDR3 has 16 amino acids. CDR1 MNHEY and CDR2 SMNVEV come from the germline V gene (reference sequence). DNA for the CDR3: TGTGCCAGCAGCTTAATAGCGGGAGTCCTCACAGATACGCAGTATTTT. This sequence encodes CASSLIAGVLTDTQYF.

The V and J genes are TRBV27 and TRBJ1-2; no firm D call. Trimming left V 8 bases short and J 3 bases short, with 7 bases between. Per the germline V gene, CDR1 is MNHEY and CDR2 is SMNVEV (reference sequence). The CDR3 totals 11 residues. CDR3 DNA sequence: TGTGCCAGCGCAGACTACTATGGCTACACCTTC. This encodes CASADYYGYTF.

The J gene is TRBJ1-1, the V gene TRBV27, with TRBD1 as a possible D gene (5 bases). From germline, CDR1 is MNHEY and CDR2 SMNVEV (reference sequence). V lost 3 bases and J lost 1, with 9 bases in between. The CDR3 has 14 residues. The CDR3 is CASSFTGGNTEAFF. DNA of the CDR3: TGTGCCAGCAGTTTTACCGGGGGGAACACTGAAGCTTTCTTT.